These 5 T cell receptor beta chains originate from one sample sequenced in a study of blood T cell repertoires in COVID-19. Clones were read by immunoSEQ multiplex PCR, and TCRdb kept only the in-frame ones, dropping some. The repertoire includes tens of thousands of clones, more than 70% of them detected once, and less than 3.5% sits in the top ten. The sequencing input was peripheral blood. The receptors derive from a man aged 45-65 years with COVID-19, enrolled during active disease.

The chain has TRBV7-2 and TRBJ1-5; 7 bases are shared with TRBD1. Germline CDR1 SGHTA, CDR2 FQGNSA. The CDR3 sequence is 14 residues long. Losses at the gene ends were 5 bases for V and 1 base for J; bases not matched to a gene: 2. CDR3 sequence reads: CASSAQGSNQPQHF. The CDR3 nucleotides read TGTGCCAGCAGCGCACAGGGGAGCAATCAGCCCCAGCATTTT.

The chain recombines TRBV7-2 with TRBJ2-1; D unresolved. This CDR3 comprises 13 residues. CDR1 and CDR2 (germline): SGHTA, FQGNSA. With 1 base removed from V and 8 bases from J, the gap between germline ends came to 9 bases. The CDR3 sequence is CASSLVAVDEQFF. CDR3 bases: TGTGCCAGCAGCTTAGTGGCGGTCGATGAGCAGTTCTTC. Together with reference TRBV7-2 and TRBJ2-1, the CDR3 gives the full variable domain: GAGVSQSPSNKVTEKGKDVELRCDPISGHTALYWYRQSLGQGLEFLIYFQGNSAPDKSGLPSDRFSAERTGGSVSTLTIQRTQQEDSAVYLCASSLVAVDEQFFGPGTRLTVL.

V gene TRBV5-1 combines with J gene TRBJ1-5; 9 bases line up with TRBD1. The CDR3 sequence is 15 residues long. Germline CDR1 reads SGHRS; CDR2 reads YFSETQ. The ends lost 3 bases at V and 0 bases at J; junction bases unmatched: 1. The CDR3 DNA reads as TGCGCCAGCAGCTGGACAGGGGATAGCAATCAGCCCCAGCATTTT. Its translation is CASSWTGDSNQPQHF.

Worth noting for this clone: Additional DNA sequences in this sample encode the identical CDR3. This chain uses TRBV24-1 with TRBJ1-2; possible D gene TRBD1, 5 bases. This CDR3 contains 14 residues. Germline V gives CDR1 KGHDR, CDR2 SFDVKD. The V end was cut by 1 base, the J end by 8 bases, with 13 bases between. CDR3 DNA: TGTGCCACCAGTGATTTTGGGGGGAAAGAGGGCTACACCTTC. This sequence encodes CATSDFGGKEGYTF.

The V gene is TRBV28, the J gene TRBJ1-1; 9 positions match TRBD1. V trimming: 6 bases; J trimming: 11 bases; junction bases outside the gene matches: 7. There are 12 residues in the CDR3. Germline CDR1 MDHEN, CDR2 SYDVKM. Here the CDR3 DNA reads TGTGCCAGCAGCTACAGGGGGCTCGGGGCTTTCTTT. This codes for CASSYRGLGAFF.